These 31 T cell receptor beta chains originate from one sample sequenced in a study of cytomegalovirus exposure and HLA in healthy donors listed by TCRdb under 2017. The method behind the library was the immunoSEQ multiplex PCR assay. A mixture of 60 forward primers for TCR Vbeta segments and 13 reverse primers for TCR Jbeta segments was used in the multiplex PCR. TCRdb mirrors the immuneACCESS table, restricted to in-frame sequences. Some clones are absent from its copies; in checked studies, under half trace to an unresolved V gene, and the reason for the others is unknown. The sample records 52,000 or so clones, 78% of which are singletons. The ten largest clonotypes hold less than 1.5% of the sample. Material: PBMCs. Every receptor here comes from a female donor in good health and CMV-seronegative.

The chain couples TRBV4-1 to TRBJ1-2; the D gene is possibly TRBD1 (6 bases). The V end was cut by 4 bases, the J end by 6 bases, with 18 bases between. The CDR3 covers 15 residues. CDR1 MGHRA and CDR2 YSYEKL come from the germline V gene. CDR3 sequence reads: CASSLRPGGQDGYTF. The CDR3 DNA reads TGCGCCAGCAGCCTCCGACCCGGGGGGCAGGATGGCTACACCTTC.

This clone is a singleton in its sample. The chain couples TRBV11-3 to TRBJ2-2; 8 positions agree with TRBD1. The germline V gene has CDR1 SGHNT and CDR2 YENEEA. The CDR3 runs to 18 residues. Trimming at V came to 0 bases and at J to 3 bases, leaving 9 bases not matched to a gene. For the CDR3, the DNA is TGTGCCAGCAGCTTAGAGGGCAGGGGGCACATTTACACCGGGGAGCTGTTTTTT. Amino acids: CASSLEGRGHIYTGELFF.

V and J are TRBV27 and TRBJ2-2, with 7 bases that match TRBD1. V dropped 3 bases and J dropped 4; count of bases not matched to a gene: 2. Germline-derived CDR1 and CDR2 are MNHEY and SMNVEV (reference sequence). The CDR3 spans 14 residues. CDR3: CASSLAGGTGELFF. CDR3 DNA sequence: TGTGCCAGCAGTTTGGCAGGGGGCACCGGGGAGCTGTTTTTT.

V usage is TRBV30 and J usage is TRBJ1-5, with D possibly matching TRBD1 (6 bases). The V and J ends lost 1 base and 6 bases respectively, with 10 bases between them. Germline CDR1 is GTSNPN and CDR2 is SVGIG (reference sequence). This CDR3 has 13 residues. The CDR3 coding sequence is TGTGCCTGGAGTGCAGGGGCAGCTCAGCCCCAGCATTTT. This codes for CAWSAGAAQPQHF.

This sequence joins TRBV18 and TRBJ1-2; 7 bases map to TRBD1. With 5 bases clipped from V and 7 bases from J, the junction kept 7 bases outside the gene matches. There are 13 residues in the CDR3. Germline loops: CDR1 KGHSH, CDR2 LQKENI. In DNA, the CDR3 is TGTGCCAGCTCAGCTGGACAGGTTCTTGGCTACACCTTC. This translates into CASSAGQVLGYTF.

The J gene is TRBJ1-1, the V gene TRBV7-8; D is possibly TRBD1 (6 bases). This CDR3 comprises 16 residues. Trimming cost V 2 bases and J 1 base, with 14 bases left between them. Per the germline V gene, CDR1 is SGHVS and CDR2 is FQNEAQ. The CDR3 protein is CASSLYSGGRNTEAFF. As DNA, the CDR3 is TGTGCCAGCAGCTTATATAGTGGGGGCAGGAACACTGAAGCTTTCTTT.

This clone was recorded once. This chain links TRBV6-1 with TRBJ1-5; the D is unclear. Germline assignment: CDR1 MNHNS and CDR2 SASEGT. Deletions cut 4 bases from V and 3 bases from J, with 10 bases between. The CDR3 runs to 14 residues. The CDR3 protein is CASSGEVYNQPQHF. For the CDR3, the DNA is TGTGCCAGCAGTGGCGAGGTCTACAATCAGCCCCAGCATTTT.

This clone came up a few times. The chain employs TRBV4-1 and TRBJ2-5, with D possibly being TRBD1 (6 bases). The length of the CDR3 is 15 residues. The V end was cut by 3 bases, the J end by 0 bases, with 11 bases between. Germline CDR1 is MGHRA and CDR2 is YSYEKL. CDR3 sequence reads: CASSQSQGHQETQYF. For the CDR3, the DNA is TGCGCCAGCAGCCAGTCGCAGGGGCACCAAGAGACCCAGTACTTC.

By sample fraction, this clone is medium-sized. The rearrangement joins TRBV13 to TRBJ2-2, with 8 bases aligning to TRBD1. This CDR3 has 15 amino acids. The V segment lost 4 bases and the J segment 6 bases; nucleotides outside the gene matches: 7. Germline-derived CDR1 and CDR2 are PRHDT and FYEKMQ (reference sequence). CDR3: CASSSLLDRAGELFF. The CDR3 DNA is TGTGCCAGCAGCTCCCTACTGGACAGGGCCGGGGAGCTGTTTTTT.

The genes are TRBV5-1 and TRBJ1-1; no firm D call. Trimming took 2 bases from V and 3 from J, leaving 8 bases between them. CDR3 size: 13 residues. Germline assignment: CDR1 SGHRS and CDR2 YFSETQ. The CDR3 nucleotides are TGCGCCAGCAGCTTAATGGGCCACACTGAAGCTTTCTTT. Translated, it gives CASSLMGHTEAFF.

The chain uses TRBV7-9 and TRBJ1-5; 7 bases line up with TRBD1. The V gene end was trimmed by 5 bases and the J gene end by 11 bases; junction bases not matched to a gene: 15. Germline CDR1 and CDR2: SEHNR and FQNEAQ (reference sequence). CDR3 size: 15 residues. CDR3 coding DNA: TGTGCCAGCAGCGGAAAAGGACAGGCCTCTAACGCCCAGCATTTT. This translates into CASSGKGQASNAQHF.

The sample holds one count of this clone. This chain links TRBV6-4 with TRBJ1-1; 8 bases are shared with TRBD1. CDR3 size: 15 residues. V gave up 6 bases and J gave up 1 base; unmatched junction bases: 7. Per germline, CDR1 MRHNA and CDR2 SNTAGT. The CDR3 reads CASRLEDRANTEAFF. CDR3 sequence (DNA): TGTGCCAGCAGACTCGAGGACAGGGCGAACACTGAAGCTTTCTTT.

The chain joins TRBV7-3 to TRBJ2-1; 12 nucleotides agree with TRBD2. The length of the CDR3 is 15 residues. In germline, CDR1 is SGHTA, CDR2 FQGTGA. The V and J ends lost 1 base and 10 bases, in that order; junction bases with no gene match: 5. In DNA, the CDR3 is TGTGCCAGCAGCTTAAAACTAGCGGGGGGCAGGGAGCAGTTCTTC. It specifies CASSLKLAGGREQFF.

Here the CDR3 DNA reads TGTGCCAGCAGCCCCGACAGGGGGCTGTGGCAGCCCCAGCATTTT. As protein: CASSPDRGLWQPQHF. The J gene is TRBJ1-5, the V gene TRBV6-1; 10 positions match TRBD1. The germline CDR1 and CDR2 sequences are MNHNS and SASEGT. The ends lost 6 bases at V and 7 bases at J; junction bases unmatched: 9. The CDR3 has 15 amino acids.

This clone was recorded a few times. The chain employs TRBV6-1 and TRBJ1-2; D is unresolved. The CDR3 runs 12 residues. The germline CDR1 and CDR2 sequences are MNHNS and SASEGT. V was trimmed by 8 bases and J by 6 bases, leaving 13 bases between them. CDR3 sequence reads: CASGSGIHGYTF. CDR3 in DNA: TGTGCCAGCGGGTCGGGGATCCATGGCTACACCTTC.

This clone appeared a few times. The chain recombines TRBV4-3 with TRBJ1-1, with 7 bases aligning to TRBD1. The germline gives CDR1 LGHNA, CDR2 YSLEER. The CDR3 is 14 residues long. Germline trimming cut 4 bases from V and 2 bases from J; bases unmatched to any gene: 4. In DNA, the CDR3 is TGCGCCAGCAGCCCCGGGACAGCTAACACTGAAGCTTTCTTT. Protein: CASSPGTANTEAFF.

The DNA of the CDR3 is TGTGCCAGCTCATCAGACCGGGACAGGGGGCAAGAGACCCAGTACTTC. Its translation: CASSSDRDRGQETQYF. V usage is TRBV18 and J usage is TRBJ2-5, with 11 bases lining up with TRBD1. V gave up 5 bases and J gave up 2 bases; unmatched junction bases: 7. Germline loops: CDR1 KGHSH, CDR2 LQKENI. The CDR3 length is 16 residues.

The chain employs TRBV12-5 and TRBJ1-2, with 9 bases aligning to TRBD1. The V gene end was trimmed by 4 bases and the J gene end by 4 bases; junction bases not matched to a gene: 7. Germline V gene lookup returns CDR1 LGHNT and CDR2 FRNRAP. CDR3 length: 15 residues. CDR3 region: CASGSPGQGVYGYTF. CDR3 DNA sequence: TGTGCTAGTGGTTCCCCGGGACAGGGTGTCTATGGCTACACCTTC.

The chain combines TRBV19 with TRBJ2-6; 7 bases fit TRBD2. Germline-derived CDR1 and CDR2 are LNHDA and SQIVND (reference sequence). The CDR3 runs 16 residues. V shed 6 bases and J 4 bases; nucleotides not matched to a gene: 9. CDR3 sequence: CASSFSRGTGANVLTF. CDR3 nucleotide sequence: TGTGCCAGTAGCTTCTCGCGGGGGACCGGGGCCAACGTCCTGACTTTC.

This clone was seen only once. The chain employs TRBV10-3 and TRBJ2-7, with 8 bases fitting TRBD1. Unmatched junction bases numbered 6, after V lost 6 bases and J lost 2 bases. Germline CDR1 reads ENHRY; CDR2 reads SYGVKD. CDR3 length equals 14 residues. The CDR3 DNA is TGTGCCATCAGCCACTCGGACAGGGCCTACGAGCAGTACTTC. Residues: CAISHSDRAYEQYF.

The V gene is TRBV4-1, the J gene TRBJ2-7; perhaps TRBD2 as D (6 bases). The CDR3 covers 16 residues. V was trimmed by 2 bases and J by 2 bases, leaving 16 bases between them. Germline V gene sequence: CDR1 MGHRA, CDR2 YSYEKL. The CDR3 sequence is CASSQLPRGGTYEQYF. CDR3 bases: TGCGCCAGCAGCCAACTACCGCGAGGAGGGACCTACGAGCAGTACTTC.

The chain joins TRBV4-1 to TRBJ1-2, with D possibly being TRBD1 (6 bases). The CDR3 has 15 residues. Germline values: CDR1 MGHRA, CDR2 YSYEKL. V lost 1 base to trimming and J lost 0 bases, with 9 bases between them. CDR3 sequence reads: CASSQVQGSNYGYTF. CDR3 in DNA: TGCGCCAGCAGCCAAGTACAGGGATCTAACTATGGCTACACCTTC.

CDR3 sequence reads: CASSAFSGTLAGELFF. The CDR3 region has the DNA TGTGCCAGCAGCGCCTTCTCCGGGACTTTGGCCGGGGAGCTGTTTTTT. The chain links TRBV9 to TRBJ2-2; D may be TRBD2 (6 bases). In germline, CDR1 is SGDLS, CDR2 YYNGEE. CDR3 length equals 16 residues. Trimming left V 3 bases short and J 6 bases short, with 18 bases between.

The chain recombines TRBV5-6 with TRBJ2-5, with TRBD2 identical over 9 bases. CDR3 length: 17 residues. Germline V lookup: CDR1 SGHDT, CDR2 YYEEEE. With 3 bases clipped from V and 2 bases from J, the junction kept 11 bases outside the gene matches. The CDR3 nucleotides read TGTGCCAGCAGCTCGAGGGAGCGGGGGGTATTACAAGAGACCCAGTACTTC. Translating gives CASSSRERGVLQETQYF.

The table lists this clone with a few counts. This sequence joins TRBV4-2 and TRBJ2-3, with a possible D match to TRBD2 (6 bases). The CDR3 has 16 amino acids. Trimming removed 3 bases from V and 1 base from J, with 14 bases in between. Germline CDR1 and CDR2: LGHNA and YNFKEQ. CDR3 bases: TGTGCCAGCAGCCAGAGCGGGTGGGGGGGCACAGATACGCAGTATTTT. This gives the protein CASSQSGWGGTDTQYF.

The chain combines TRBV2 with TRBJ2-1; TRBD2 is a possible D gene (5 bases). The V gene lost 10 bases and the J gene lost 0 bases, with 13 bases spanning the gap. The CDR3 runs to 14 residues. From germline, CDR1 is SNHLY and CDR2 FYNNEI. CDR3 sequence (DNA): TGTGCCAACCTCCGGGGTAGCTCCTACAATGAGCAGTTCTTC. This sequence encodes CANLRGSSYNEQFF.

The chain carries TRBV9 and TRBJ1-1, with 8 positions matching TRBD1. Per germline, CDR1 SGDLS and CDR2 YYNGEE. After removal of 0 bases from V and 5 bases from J, the junction contained 6 bases not matched to a gene. The CDR3 loop spans 15 amino acids. The CDR3 region is CASSVVAGGETEAFF. CDR3 in DNA: TGTGCCAGCAGCGTAGTCGCAGGGGGCGAAACTGAAGCTTTCTTT.

This clone has just one count. This sequence joins TRBV2 and TRBJ1-3; TRBD1 might be the D (5 bases). The germline V gene has CDR1 SNHLY and CDR2 FYNNEI. The V gene lost 11 bases and the J gene lost 4 bases, with 18 bases spanning the gap. CDR3 length equals 14 residues. CDR3 sequence (DNA): TGTGCCTCCCTGGTCCAGGGCGCGGGAAACACCATATATTTT. Translation gives CASLVQGAGNTIYF.

The chain is built from TRBV7-8 and TRBJ2-7, with 9 bases aligning to TRBD1. The CDR3 contains 15 residues. The trim removed 6 bases at V and 3 bases at J, leaving 9 bases unmatched. Germline V gene data show CDR1 as SGHVS and CDR2 as FQNEAQ. The CDR3 DNA follows: TGTGCCAGCAGAAGATCCGGGACAGGGTACTACGAGCAGTACTTC. It yields the protein CASRRSGTGYYEQYF.

In its sample, this clone was seen once. The rearrangement links TRBV11-2 to TRBJ1-6; 9 nucleotides agree with TRBD1. This CDR3 comprises 16 residues. The trim removed 5 bases at V and 10 bases at J, leaving 12 bases unmatched. The germline CDR1 and CDR2 sequences are SGHAT and FQNNGV. The CDR3, as DNA: TGTGCCAGCAGCCCTGTACAGGGGGCGCGGGGCTCACCCCTCCACTTT. As protein: CASSPVQGARGSPLHF.

Regarding this clone: Other DNA sequences of this sample code for an identical CDR3. Here the CDR3 reads CASSEASGGYNEQFF. Here the CDR3 DNA reads TGTGCCAGCAGTGAAGCCAGCGGGGGTTACAATGAGCAGTTCTTC. The chain carries TRBV6-1 and TRBJ2-1, with 8 positions matching TRBD2. V gave up 0 bases and J gave up 4 bases; unmatched junction bases: 2. The CDR3 spans 15 residues. The germline V gene encodes CDR1 MNHNS and CDR2 SASEGT.